This T cell receptor (beta chain) was retrieved from a study of PD-L1 blockade in urothelial cancer. This CDR3 comprises 14 residues. Between the trimmed V and J ends, which lost 0 bases and 3 bases, there was a span of 8 bases. Looked up from germline, CDR1 is MNHEY and CDR2 is SVGAGI. TCRdb keeps only in-frame clones here, not all; method: immunoSEQ multiplex PCR. This table has tens of thousands of clones, over 70% appearing once. The specimen comprised PBMCs, sampled around atezolizumab (anti-PD-L1) treatment. The chain links TRBV6-5 to TRBJ1-1; D call uncertain. This TCR was sampled from a man aged 65-85 years with urothelial cancer. CDR3 DNA sequence: TGTGCCAGCAGTTACTCCCGGGGTGACACTGAAGCTTTCTTT. It yields the protein CASSYSRGDTEAFF.